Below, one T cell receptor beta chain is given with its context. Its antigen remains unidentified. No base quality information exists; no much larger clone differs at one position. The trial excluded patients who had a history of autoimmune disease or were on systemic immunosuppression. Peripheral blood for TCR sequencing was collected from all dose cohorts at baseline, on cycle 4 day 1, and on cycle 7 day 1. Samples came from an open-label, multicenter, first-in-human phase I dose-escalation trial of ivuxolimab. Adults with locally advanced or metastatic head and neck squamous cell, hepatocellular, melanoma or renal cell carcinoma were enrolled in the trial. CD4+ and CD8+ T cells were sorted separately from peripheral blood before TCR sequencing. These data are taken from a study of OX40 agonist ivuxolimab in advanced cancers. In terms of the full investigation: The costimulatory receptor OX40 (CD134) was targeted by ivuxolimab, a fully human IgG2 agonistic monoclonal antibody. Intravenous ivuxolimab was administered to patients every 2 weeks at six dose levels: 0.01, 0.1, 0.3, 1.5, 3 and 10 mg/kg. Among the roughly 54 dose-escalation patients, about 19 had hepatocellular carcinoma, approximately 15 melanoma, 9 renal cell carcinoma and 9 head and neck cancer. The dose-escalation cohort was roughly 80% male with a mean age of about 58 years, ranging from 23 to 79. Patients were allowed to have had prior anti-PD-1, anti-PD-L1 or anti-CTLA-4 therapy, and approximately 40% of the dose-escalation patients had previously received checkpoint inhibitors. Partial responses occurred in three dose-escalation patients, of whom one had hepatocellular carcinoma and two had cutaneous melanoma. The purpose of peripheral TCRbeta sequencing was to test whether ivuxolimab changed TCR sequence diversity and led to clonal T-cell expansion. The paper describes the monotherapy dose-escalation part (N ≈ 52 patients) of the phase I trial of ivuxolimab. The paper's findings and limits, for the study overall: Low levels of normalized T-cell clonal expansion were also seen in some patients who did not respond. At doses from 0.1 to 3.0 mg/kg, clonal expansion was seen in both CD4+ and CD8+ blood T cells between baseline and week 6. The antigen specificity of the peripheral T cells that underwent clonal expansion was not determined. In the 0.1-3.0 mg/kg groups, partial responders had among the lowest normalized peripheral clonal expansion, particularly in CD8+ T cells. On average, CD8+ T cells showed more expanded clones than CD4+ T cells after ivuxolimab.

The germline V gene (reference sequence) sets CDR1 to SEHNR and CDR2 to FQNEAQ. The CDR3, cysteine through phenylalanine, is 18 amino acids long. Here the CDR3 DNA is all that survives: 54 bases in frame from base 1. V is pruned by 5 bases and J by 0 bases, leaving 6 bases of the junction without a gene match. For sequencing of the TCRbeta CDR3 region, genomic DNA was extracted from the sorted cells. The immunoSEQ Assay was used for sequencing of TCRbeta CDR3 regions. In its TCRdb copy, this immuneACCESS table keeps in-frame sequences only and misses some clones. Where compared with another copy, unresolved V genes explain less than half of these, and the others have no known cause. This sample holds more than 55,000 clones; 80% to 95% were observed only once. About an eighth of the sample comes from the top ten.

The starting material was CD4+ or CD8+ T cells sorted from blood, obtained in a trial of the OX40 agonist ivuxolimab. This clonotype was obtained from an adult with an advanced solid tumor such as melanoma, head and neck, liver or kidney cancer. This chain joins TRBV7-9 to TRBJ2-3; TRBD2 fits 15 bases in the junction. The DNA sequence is TGTGCCAGCAGCCCCCGGACTAGCGGGGGGGCTAGCACAGATACGCAGTATTTT. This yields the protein CASSPRTSGGASTDTQYF.